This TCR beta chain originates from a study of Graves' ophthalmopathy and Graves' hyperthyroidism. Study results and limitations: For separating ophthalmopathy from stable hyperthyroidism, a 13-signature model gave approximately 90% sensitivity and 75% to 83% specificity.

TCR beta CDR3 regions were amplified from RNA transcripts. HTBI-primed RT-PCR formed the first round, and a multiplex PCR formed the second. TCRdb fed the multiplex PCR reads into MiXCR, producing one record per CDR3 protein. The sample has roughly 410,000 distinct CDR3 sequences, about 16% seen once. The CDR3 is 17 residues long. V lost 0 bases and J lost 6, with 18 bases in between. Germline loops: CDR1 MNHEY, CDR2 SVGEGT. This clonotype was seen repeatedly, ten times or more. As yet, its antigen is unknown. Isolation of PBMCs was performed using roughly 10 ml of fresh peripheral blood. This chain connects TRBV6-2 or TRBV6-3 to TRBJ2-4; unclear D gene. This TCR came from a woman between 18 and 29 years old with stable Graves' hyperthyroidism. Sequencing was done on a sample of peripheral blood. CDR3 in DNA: TGTGCCAGCAGTTACTCGAAGTTCCATCTTGGCGGAAACATTCAGTACTTC. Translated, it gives CASSYSKFHLGGNIQYF.